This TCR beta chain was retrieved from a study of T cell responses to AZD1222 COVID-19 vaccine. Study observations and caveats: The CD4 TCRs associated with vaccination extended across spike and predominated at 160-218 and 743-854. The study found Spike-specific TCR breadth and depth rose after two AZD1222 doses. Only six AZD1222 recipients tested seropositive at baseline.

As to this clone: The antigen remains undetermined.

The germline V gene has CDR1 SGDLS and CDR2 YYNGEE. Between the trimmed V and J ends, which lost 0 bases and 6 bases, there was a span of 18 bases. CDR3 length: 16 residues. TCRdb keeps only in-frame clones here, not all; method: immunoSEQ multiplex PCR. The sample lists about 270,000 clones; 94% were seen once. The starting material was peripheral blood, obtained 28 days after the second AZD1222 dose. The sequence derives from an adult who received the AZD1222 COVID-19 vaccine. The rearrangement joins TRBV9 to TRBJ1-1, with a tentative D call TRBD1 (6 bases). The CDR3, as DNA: TGTGCCAGCAGCGTAGGACAGGTTGGGAGGGTCGCTGAAGCTTTCTTT. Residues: CASSVGQVGRVAEAFF. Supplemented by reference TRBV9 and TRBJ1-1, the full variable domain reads DSGVTQTPKHLITATGQRVTLRCSPRSGDLSVYWYQQSLDQGLQFLIQYYNGEERAKGNILERFSAQQFPDLHSELNLSSLELGDSALYFCASSVGQVGRVAEAFFGQGTRLTVV.